The 2 T cell receptor beta chains in this list originate from one sample, sequenced in a study of immune evolution from preneoplasia to lung adenocarcinoma. Assay used: immunoSEQ multiplex PCR; TCRdb lists only in-frame clones, some missing. The data show roughly 2,800 clones, with roughly 90% seen just once and around 3.1% held by the top ten. Sequencing was carried out using FFPE adjacent normal lung tissue. These receptor sequences come from a person aged 65-85 years with lung adenocarcinoma.

The chain carries TRBV27 and TRBJ1-1; D gene ambiguous. V lost 8 bases and J lost 5, with 15 bases in between. This CDR3 region has 13 residues. Germline CDR1 is MNHEY and CDR2 is SMNVEV (reference sequence). The CDR3 reads CASGPLGGTEAFF. In DNA, the CDR3 is TGTGCCAGCGGCCCCCTGGGAGGAACTGAAGCTTTCTTT.

CDR3 sequence: CASKPTTGVSEKLFF. The CDR3 region has the DNA TGCGCCAGCAAGCCAACGACAGGGGTTTCTGAAAAACTGTTTTTT. This rearrangement joins TRBV5-1 to TRBJ1-4; 8 bases match TRBD1. The V segment lost 6 bases and the J segment 7 bases; nucleotides outside the gene matches: 11. This CDR3 region has 15 residues. Germline-derived CDR1 and CDR2 are SGHRS and YFSETQ.